The T cell receptor (beta chain) under discussion was sequenced for a study of shared clonotypes between healthy human individuals. General observations from the study: Donor scarcity curtailed the genetic and exposure-history diversity represented herein. When compared with the clonotypes that were shared by all four sorted-subset donors, the non-shared clonotypes turned out to have lower generation probabilities.

Genomic DNA from each subset was divided evenly over several immunoSEQ plates. Produced via immunoSEQ multiplex PCR; TCRdb's table is partial and in-frame only. The sample gives 2 million or so clones, roughly 95% of which show up once; under 0.15% is in the top ten. Notes on this clone: Its antigen is currently unknown.

Nashville, Tennessee was home to all donors, each a Caucasian adult. Between the trimmed V and J ends, which lost 1 base and 0 bases, there was a span of 9 bases. Germline V CDR1 and CDR2: KGHSH, LQKENI. CDR3 length: 15 amino acids. Sequencing was carried out using naive CD4+ T cells sorted from blood. Subset here: CD45RA+ positively selected. The receptor comes from a man in his late teens or twenties in good health. The genes are TRBV18 and TRBJ1-1; the D is unclear. Here the CDR3 reads CASSPRVDMNTEAFF. The CDR3 coding sequence is TGTGCCAGCTCACCACGGGTGGATATGAACACTGAAGCTTTCTTT.